These T cell receptor beta chains were read from a single sample in a study of cytomegalovirus exposure and HLA in healthy donors. Sequencing used immunoSEQ multiplex PCR; TCRdb keeps in-frame clones, though not all of them. This sample's table has approximately 30,000 clones. Sequencing was performed on PBMCs. The origin of the receptors is a man in his forties or fifties in good health and CMV-seronegative. Both conserved end residues are trimmed from each CDR3. The D gene is left open where the match is weak.

j_call: TRBJ2-1; v_call: TRBV18; d_call: .; cdr3_aa: ASSPQGSNEQF
j_call: TRBJ2-2; v_call: TRBV19; d_call: .; cdr3_aa: ASSGSGGLGELF
j_call: TRBJ1-2; v_call: TRBV4-3; d_call: .; cdr3_aa: ASSQEGGYGYT
j_call: TRBJ2-1; v_call: TRBV9; d_call: TRBD1; cdr3_aa: ASSVPPGQAF
j_call: TRBJ2-7; v_call: TRBV6-5; d_call: .; cdr3_aa: ASSQTEYEQY
j_call: TRBJ1-1; v_call: TRBV6-5; d_call: .; cdr3_aa: ASRRVGGPDTEAF
j_call: TRBJ1-1; v_call: TRBV5-1; d_call: .; cdr3_aa: ASSLVRGNTEAF
j_call: TRBJ2-1; v_call: TRBV4-1; d_call: TRBD2; cdr3_aa: ASSRRLAGGNEQF
j_call: TRBJ2-2; v_call: TRBV9; d_call: TRBD2; cdr3_aa: ASSPGAGRTGELF
j_call: TRBJ1-6; v_call: TRBV6-5; d_call: TRBD1; cdr3_aa: ASSSLTGSSPLH
j_call: TRBJ2-7; v_call: TRBV7-3; d_call: TRBD2; cdr3_aa: ASSPGGAGGPEQY
j_call: TRBJ1-5; v_call: TRBV18; d_call: TRBD1; cdr3_aa: ASSPDRVFNQPQH
j_call: TRBJ2-7; v_call: TRBV6-5; d_call: .; cdr3_aa: ASSYTGRGFFEQY
j_call: TRBJ1-1; v_call: TRBV5-4; d_call: TRBD1; cdr3_aa: ASRPGTGKTL
j_call: TRBJ2-7; v_call: TRBV6-5; d_call: TRBD1; cdr3_aa: ASSRQGARYEQY
j_call: TRBJ2-3; v_call: TRBV7-7; d_call: .; cdr3_aa: ASSRGLTDTQY
j_call: TRBJ2-5; v_call: TRBV6-5; d_call: .; cdr3_aa: ASSPVGETQY
j_call: TRBJ2-5; v_call: TRBV11-3; d_call: .; cdr3_aa: ASSFDSAEETQY
j_call: TRBJ2-1; v_call: TRBV9; d_call: TRBD2; cdr3_aa: ASSVAAGGNNEQF
j_call: TRBJ2-7; v_call: TRBV5-1; d_call: TRBD2; cdr3_aa: ASSLFGREVAYEQY
j_call: TRBJ2-7; v_call: TRBV18; d_call: .; cdr3_aa: ASSPQRQAGINYEQY